This TCR beta chain emerged from a study of T-cell reconstitution after alpha-beta-depleted transplantation in children. This clonotype was detected once. The antigen is undetermined. Preparation of the TCRbeta library involved a method that used unique molecular identifiers. TCRdb used MiXCR to reprocess the PCR reads, holding one entry per CDR3 protein. This sample has about 830,000 distinct CDR3 sequences; roughly 15% occur once, and the top ten carry approximately 5%. Notes on the study in general: There were some patients whose high TCRbeta diversity at day 60 came from surviving recipient T cells and thymic progenitors. It was newly produced T cells that mostly accounted for T-cell counts and diversity one year after transplant. Several hundred graft clones that had expanded were reportedly the source of alpha-beta T cells about two months after transplant.

The germline CDR1 and CDR2 sequences are SNHLY and FYNNEI. CDR3 length: 14 amino acids. Losses at the gene ends were 6 bases for V and 4 bases for J; bases not matched to a gene: 3. The sequences come from PBMCs, mostly from graft donor cells, collected 360 days after TCRalphabeta/CD19-depleted stem cell transplant. This chain links TRBV2 with TRBJ2-2; 9 bases map to TRBD1. This receptor was obtained from a male patient younger than 18 who had a stem cell transplant for acute lymphoblastic leukemia, so the T cells may come from the graft donor. The DNA of the CDR3 is TGTGCCAGCAGCGAGACAGGGGGCACCGGGGAGCTGTTTTTT. It translates to CASSETGGTGELFF. Full variable domain (missing parts from reference TRBV2 and TRBJ2-2): EPEVTQTPSHQVTQMGQEVILRCVPISNHLYFYWYRQILGQKVEFLVSFYNNEISEKSEIFDDQFSVERPDGSNFTLKIRSTKLEDSAMYFCASSETGGTGELFFGEGSRLTVL.